The 12 T cell receptor beta chains given below trace back to one sample, sequenced in a study of T cells in Graves' hyperthyroidism and ophthalmopathy. Researchers took RNA transcripts and amplified the TCR beta CDR3 regions from them. With the HTBI primer set, the TCR CDR3 went through a first round of RT-PCR. MiXCR, run by TCRdb on the multiplex PCR reads, gives a single entry per CDR3 protein. Found here are 470,000 or so distinct CDR3 sequences, around 20% of them singletons; the top ten hold about 25%. Sequencing was carried out using blood. The receptors originated from a man aged 18 to 30 with Graves' hyperthyroidism.

The chain recombines TRBV5-1 with TRBJ1-5, with D tentatively TRBD1 (6 bases). Trimming cost V 3 bases and J 7 bases, with 14 bases left between them. Germline V CDR1 and CDR2: SGHRS, YFSETQ. The CDR3 is 14 residues long. The DNA for the CDR3 is TGCGCCAGCAGCTCGACGGGGGGCGGGCAGCCCCAGCATTTT. As protein: CASSSTGGGQPQHF.

This clonotype has just a few counts. The chain is built from TRBV7-8 and TRBJ2-2; TRBD2 aligns across 15 bases. Germline CDR1 SGHVS, CDR2 FQNEAQ. Germline trimming cut 3 bases from V and 7 bases from J; bases unmatched to any gene: 3. The CDR3 has 16 amino acids. CDR3 sequence reads: CASSFGTSGRNGELFF. For the CDR3, the DNA is TGTGCCAGCAGCTTCGGGACTAGCGGGAGGAACGGGGAGCTGTTTTTT.

This clonotype was seen a few times. Germline and junction disagree at one end, which may indicate a read error. J is TRBJ1-5 and V is TRBV20-1; D unclear. Germline CDR1 is DFQATT and CDR2 is SNEGSKA (reference sequence). This CDR3 has 15 residues. The CDR3 DNA reads as TGCAGCGCTAAGGAGGGTTCGATAAGCAATCAGCCCCAGCATTTT. Translating gives CSAKEGSISNQPQHF.

This clonotype was recorded a few times. CDR3 bases: TGTGCCAGCAGTCTCCTTCGGGCGAACACCGGGGAGCTGTTTTTT. The encoded protein is CASSLLRANTGELFF. The chain has TRBV28 and TRBJ2-2, with D unclear. The CDR3 spans 15 residues. Trimming left V 5 bases short and J 0 bases short, with 10 bases between. Looked up from germline, CDR1 is MDHEN and CDR2 is SYDVKM.

The sample holds many counts of this clonotype. This chain links TRBV24-1 with TRBJ2-6; D is undetermined. The germline V gene has CDR1 KGHDR and CDR2 SFDVKD. Trimming left V 9 bases short and J 4 bases short, with 9 bases between. The CDR3 totals 13 residues. CDR3: CATSPQGANVLTF. In DNA, the CDR3 is TGTGCCACCTCCCCTCAAGGGGCCAACGTCCTGACTTTC.

This chain joins TRBV5-1 and TRBJ1-1; maybe TRBD1 (5 bases). The CDR3 covers 17 residues. V gave up 5 bases and J gave up 1 base, with 21 bases separating them. Germline loops: CDR1 SGHRS, CDR2 YFSETQ. In DNA, the CDR3 is TGCGCCAGCAGGCCCGGGACTCAAATCTTAGGGAACACTGAAGCTTTCTTT. It codes for CASRPGTQILGNTEAFF.

This clonotype was observed a few times. The genes are TRBV19 and TRBJ1-5; 7 bases match TRBD1. V lost 9 bases, J lost 5 bases, and 25 bases stayed unmatched. The germline V gene encodes CDR1 LNHDA and CDR2 SQIVND (reference sequence). This CDR3 contains 19 residues. The CDR3 bases are TGTGCCAGCGCTAGCCCCCGGGACAGTACCTCCTTAGCAGATCAGCCCCAGCATTTT. This translates into CASASPRDSTSLADQPQHF.

The sample holds many counts of this clonotype. The rearrangement links TRBV5-6 to TRBJ1-1; D gene uncertain. This CDR3 is 12 amino acids long. Germline lookup yields CDR1 SGHDT and CDR2 YYEEEE. V was pared by 4 bases and J by 3 bases, with 7 bases between. CDR3 nucleotides: TGTGCCAGCAGCCCGGCGGACACTGAAGCTTTCTTT. Translating gives CASSPADTEAFF.

The chain uses TRBV12-3 or TRBV12-4 and TRBJ2-5, with D possibly TRBD1 on 6 matching bases. The CDR3 consists of 16 residues. The ends were cut back, 2 bases at V and 5 bases at J, with 18 bases in the middle. The CDR3 DNA reads TGTGCCAGCAGTTTAAGGCAGGGGTGGTGGGAGGAGACCCAGTACTTC. Its protein is CASSLRQGWWEETQYF.

This clonotype was found once. Being one base from a much bigger clone, this may be a read error. V usage is TRBV6-5 and J usage is TRBJ1-3; tentative D call: TRBD1 (6 bases). Germline CDR1 is MNHEY and CDR2 is SVGAGI. This CDR3 spans 13 amino acids. CDR3 nucleotide sequence: TGTGCCAGCAGTTACGTCGACGGGGGGCCGTCGAATTTT. It specifies CASSYVDGGPSNF.

This clonotype was found many times. CDR3 loop: CASSRDRAAPYEQYF. CDR3 DNA: TGTGCCAGCAGTCGGGACAGGGCGGCTCCCTACGAGCAGTACTTC. This rearrangement joins TRBV7-9 to TRBJ2-7; 9 positions match TRBD1. This CDR3 has 15 amino acids. Germline V gives CDR1 SEHNR, CDR2 FQNEAQ (reference sequence). V shed 6 bases, J shed 2 bases, and the junction held 8 bases outside the gene matches.

In its sample, this clonotype was seen many times. V is TRBV20-1 and J is TRBJ1-1, with 7 bases identical to TRBD1. CDR3 length equals 12 residues. Germline V gene data show CDR1 as DFQATT and CDR2 as SNEGSKA (reference sequence). Trimming cost V 6 bases and J 1 base; bases outside gene matches: 2. This CDR3 is CSADRSNTEAFF. DNA of the CDR3: TGCAGTGCGGACAGGTCGAACACTGAAGCTTTCTTT.